Presented here are 29 T cell receptor beta chains from one specimen sequenced in a study of early T cells in non-severe SARS-CoV-2 infection. TCRdb processed the 5' RACE reads anew with MiXCR; each CDR3 protein has one entry. The repertoire consists of over 90,000 distinct CDR3 sequences, with about 12% occurring once and the leading ten covering roughly 4.5%. Source: whole blood, taken at baseline. These receptors all come from an adult who was a healthcare worker with PCR-confirmed SARS-CoV-2 infection or an uninfected control (not recorded which).

The table lists this clonotype with a few counts. This rearrangement joins TRBV28 to TRBJ1-6, with 9 bases lining up with TRBD1. Germline V gene sequence: CDR1 MDHEN, CDR2 SYDVKM. The CDR3 is made up of 15 amino acids. The V gene end was trimmed by 5 bases and the J gene end by 9 bases; junction bases not matched to a gene: 8. This chain's CDR3 is CASSVAGTGFSPLHF. CDR3 sequence (DNA): TGTGCCAGCAGTGTTGCGGGGACAGGGTTTTCACCCCTCCACTTT.

In its sample, this clonotype was seen a few times. V is TRBV7-9 and J is TRBJ2-1; 8 positions match TRBD2. Germline values: CDR1 SEHNR, CDR2 FQNEAQ (reference sequence). The length of the CDR3 is 15 residues. V shed 5 bases, J shed 6 bases, and the junction held 9 bases outside the gene matches. CDR3 region: CASSPRPGTSNEQFF. The DNA for the CDR3 is TGTGCCAGCAGCCCAAGACCCGGGACTAGCAATGAGCAGTTCTTC. The full variable domain, with the rest looked up from reference TRBV7-9 and TRBJ2-1, is DTGVSQNPRHKITKRGQNVTFRCDPISEHNRLYWYRQTLGQGPEFLTYFQNEAQLEKSRLLSDRFSAERPKGSFSTLEIQRTEQGDSAMYLCASSPRPGTSNEQFFGPGTRLTVL.

This clonotype was observed at least ten times. The chain carries TRBV6-5 and TRBJ2-3; 14 bases map to TRBD2. J gave up 4 bases and V 4 bases, and 7 bases lay outside the gene matches. The CDR3 is 17 amino acids. CDR1 and CDR2 from the germline V gene are MNHEY and SVGAGI. CDR3 protein: CASSLDRGLAGADTQYF. In nucleotides, the CDR3 is TGTGCCAGCAGTTTGGACAGGGGACTAGCGGGAGCAGATACGCAGTATTTT.

The chain recombines TRBV21-1 with TRBJ1-6; the table's D call, TRBD1, has no DNA check behind it. TRBV21-1 is noted as a pseudogene. The CDR3 loop spans 22 amino acids. The CDR3 coding sequence is TGTGCCAGCAGCAAAGCGAAAAACAAGAGGGGCACAGGGGGCGCGTATAATTCACCCCTCCACTTT. Translating it yields CASSKAKNKRGTGGAYNSPLHF.

The chain recombines TRBV20-1 with TRBJ1-2; D is undetermined. V shed 3 bases and J shed 4 bases, with 12 bases lying between them. The CDR3 is 13 residues long. Per the germline V gene, CDR1 is DFQATT and CDR2 is SNEGSKA (reference sequence). The CDR3 region has the DNA TGCAGTGCTAGGGACCTTGTGGTCTATGGCTACACCTTC. Encoded protein: CSARDLVVYGYTF.

This rearrangement joins TRBV19 to TRBJ1-2, with TRBD1 matching 7 bases. Germline CDR1 and CDR2: LNHDA and SQIVND (reference sequence). After removal of 2 bases from V and 4 bases from J, the junction contained 7 bases not matched to a gene. The CDR3 covers 15 residues. The CDR3, as DNA: TGTGCCAGTAGTATAACTCTGAGGGGGCCCTATGGCTACACCTTC. Translation gives CASSITLRGPYGYTF.

This clonotype was detected ten times or more. The genes are TRBV12-3 or TRBV12-4 and TRBJ1-2; a weak D match, TRBD1 (5 bases). CDR3 length: 14 amino acids. Trimming left V 2 bases short and J 8 bases short, with 15 bases between. The CDR3 sequence is CASSLLTGPGGYTF. CDR3 DNA sequence: TGTGCCAGCAGTTTATTAACGGGACCAGGGGGCTACACCTTC.

This clonotype was counted ten times or more. DNA of the CDR3: TGTGCCAGCAGTTATCGACTTCTAGAATACAATGAGCAGTTCTTC. As protein: CASSYRLLEYNEQFF. The chain employs TRBV6-2 or TRBV6-3 and TRBJ2-1; D not resolved. The CDR3 has 15 residues. CDR1 MNHEY and CDR2 SVGEGT come from the germline V gene. V was cut by 3 bases and J by 4 bases, with 13 bases left in between.

The chain links TRBV2 to TRBJ2-1, with 11 bases identical to TRBD2. Germline V gene data show CDR1 as SNHLY and CDR2 as FYNNEI. Losses at the gene ends were 8 bases for V and 6 bases for J; bases not matched to a gene: 9. CDR3 length equals 15 residues. This CDR3 reads CASPEGTSGRNEQFF. CDR3 nucleotide sequence: TGTGCCAGCCCGGAGGGGACTAGCGGCCGCAATGAGCAGTTCTTC.

The chain has TRBV19 and TRBJ1-1, with a tentative D call TRBD1 (6 bases). There are 15 residues in the CDR3. V was cut by 5 bases and J by 4 bases, with 17 bases left in between. Germline V gives CDR1 LNHDA, CDR2 SQIVND (reference sequence). The CDR3: CASSLRGLRITEAFF. CDR3 bases: TGTGCCAGTAGTCTTCGGGGGCTCCGGATCACTGAAGCTTTCTTT.

This clonotype was seen many times. The chain couples TRBV2 to TRBJ2-7; the D gene is possibly TRBD1 (5 bases). The CDR3 covers 13 residues. In germline, CDR1 is SNHLY, CDR2 FYNNEI. The germline V and J ends were trimmed by 7 bases and 1 base, with 11 bases remaining between them. In DNA form, the CDR3 reads TGTGCCAGCACCGTGACAGATTCCTACGAGCAGTACTTC. Translated, it gives CASTVTDSYEQYF.

This clonotype came up many times. The chain is built from TRBV24-1 and TRBJ2-1; the D gene is possibly TRBD1 (6 bases). V was cut by 1 base and J by 9 bases, with 9 bases left in between. The CDR3 sequence is 13 residues long. CDR1 KGHDR and CDR2 SFDVKD come from the germline V gene. The CDR3 loop is CATSDFPQGEQFF. The DNA for the CDR3 is TGTGCCACCAGTGATTTTCCACAGGGTGAGCAGTTCTTC.

This clonotype was seen at least ten times. The rearrangement joins TRBV7-9 to TRBJ2-1, with TRBD1 matching over 10 bases. The trim removed 5 bases at V and 3 bases at J, leaving 10 bases unmatched. The germline V gene has CDR1 SEHNR and CDR2 FQNEAQ (reference sequence). The CDR3 runs to 17 residues. The CDR3 reads CASSIPPGQGFYNEQFF. The CDR3 DNA sequence: TGTGCCAGCAGCATACCACCGGGACAGGGGTTCTACAATGAGCAGTTCTTC.

This clonotype appeared a few times. The chain has TRBV7-9 and TRBJ1-4; D possibly corresponds to TRBD1 (6 bases). The CDR3 totals 15 residues. V was cut by 4 bases and J by 6 bases, with 15 bases left in between. The germline V gene has CDR1 SEHNR and CDR2 FQNEAQ (reference sequence). The CDR3 spells CASSSGTQGHEKLFF. In nucleotides, the CDR3 is TGTGCCAGCAGCTCCGGGACTCAGGGGCATGAAAAACTGTTTTTT.

This clonotype was detected ten times or more. CDR3 sequence reads: CASSYRTQGTETQYF. CDR3 DNA: TGTGCCAGCAGTTACAGAACACAGGGTACAGAGACCCAGTACTTC. The chain carries TRBV6-6 and TRBJ2-5, with D perhaps matching TRBD1 (6 bases). V was trimmed by 2 bases and J by 4 bases, leaving 14 bases between them. The germline gives CDR1 MNHNY, CDR2 SVGAGI (reference sequence). The length of the CDR3 is 15 residues.

The rearrangement links TRBV4-2 to TRBJ2-1; 9 nucleotides match TRBD2. The V gene's germline CDR1 is LGHNA and CDR2 YNFKEQ. V trimming: 0 bases; J trimming: 4 bases; junction bases outside the gene matches: 4. The CDR3 has 16 amino acids. The CDR3: CASSQESSGTYNEQFF. CDR3 coding DNA: TGTGCCAGCAGCCAAGAATCTAGCGGGACTTACAATGAGCAGTTCTTC.

This clonotype was seen ten or more times. The chain recombines TRBV12-3 or TRBV12-4 with TRBJ1-1, with D perhaps matching TRBD1 (5 bases). V was clipped by 2 bases and J by 4 bases, with 8 bases between them. The CDR3 is made up of 13 amino acids. Here the CDR3 DNA reads TGTGCCAGCAGTTTAAAAGGGGCCACTGAAGCTTTCTTT. Its protein product is CASSLKGATEAFF.

This rearrangement joins TRBV6-2 or TRBV6-3 to TRBJ2-1; D possibly corresponds to TRBD2 (5 bases). The CDR3 loop spans 14 amino acids. The germline V gene has CDR1 MNHEY and CDR2 SVGEGT. V was clipped by 5 bases and J by 7 bases, with 15 bases between them. The CDR3 DNA is TGTGCCAGCAGTGATATGGGGTCGGGGAATGAGCAGTTCTTC. It encodes CASSDMGSGNEQFF.

This clonotype was counted only a few times. This sequence joins TRBV7-9 and TRBJ2-3, with D tentatively TRBD2 (5 bases). The CDR3 length is 16 residues. CDR1 SEHNR and CDR2 FQNEAQ come from the germline V gene (reference sequence). V was pared by 5 bases and J by 0 bases, with 15 bases between. The CDR3 protein is CASSPTGGVSTDTQYF. DNA for the CDR3: TGTGCCAGCAGCCCGACCGGAGGTGTCAGCACAGATACGCAGTATTTT.

This clonotype was seen many times. V and J are TRBV11-2 and TRBJ2-7; TRBD1 matches 7 bases. The CDR3 runs to 15 residues. V lost 1 base to trimming and J lost 5 bases; unmatched junction nucleotides: 8. Germline-derived CDR1 and CDR2 are SGHAT and FQNNGV. The CDR3 spells CASSLVPLRGNEQYF. The CDR3 region has the DNA TGTGCCAGCAGCTTAGTGCCACTCAGGGGGAACGAGCAGTACTTC.

This clonotype was observed at least ten times. The chain has TRBV11-3 and TRBJ2-7; 9 positions agree with TRBD1. The CDR3 is 14 residues long. J lost 6 bases, V lost 5 bases, and 8 bases had no gene match. Germline-derived CDR1 and CDR2 are SGHNT and YENEEA. The CDR3 spells CASSPGQGKREQYF. The CDR3 DNA reads TGTGCCAGCAGCCCGGGACAGGGTAAGCGCGAGCAGTACTTC.

This clonotype has ten or more counts. The CDR3 coding sequence is TGTGCCAGCTCACCAGACAGCACGGGGGTCCTGCAAGAGACCCAGTACTTC. Translated: CASSPDSTGVLQETQYF. The V call is TRBV18, the J call TRBJ2-5, with D maybe TRBD2 (6 bases). The CDR3 is made up of 17 amino acids. V lost 2 bases, J lost 2 bases, and 18 bases lay in between. The germline V gene has CDR1 KGHSH and CDR2 LQKENI. Using reference TRBV18 and TRBJ2-5 for the parts outside the CDR3, the full variable domain is NAGVMQNPRHLVRRRGQEARLRCSPMKGHSHVYWYRQLPEEGLKFMVYLQKENIIDESGMPKERFSAEFPKEGPSILRIQQVVRGDSAAYFCASSPDSTGVLQETQYFGPGTRLLVL.

This chain connects TRBV10-2 to TRBJ2-2; D perhaps matches TRBD2 (7 bases). Per the germline V gene, CDR1 is WSHSY and CDR2 is SAAADI. Trimming took 3 bases from V and 1 from J, leaving 12 bases between them. This CDR3 is 16 amino acids long. The CDR3 is CASSEGEGVNTGELFF. DNA of the CDR3: TGCGCCAGCAGTGAAGGGGAGGGGGTGAACACCGGGGAGCTGTTTTTT.

This clonotype was counted ten times or more. This chain connects TRBV20-1 to TRBJ2-2; maybe TRBD1 (6 bases). This CDR3 has 16 residues. V was shortened by 0 bases and J by 4 bases, with 15 bases between the two germline ends. The germline gives CDR1 DFQATT, CDR2 SNEGSKA (reference sequence). CDR3 in amino acids: CSARDSARGSTGELFF. CDR3 in DNA: TGCAGTGCTAGAGATTCAGCCAGGGGTAGCACCGGGGAGCTGTTTTTT.

This clonotype was seen a handful of times. The chain is built from TRBV5-1 and TRBJ2-5; unclear D gene. The V and J ends lost 1 base and 3 bases respectively, with 10 bases between them. The germline V gene encodes CDR1 SGHRS and CDR2 YFSETQ. The CDR3 runs to 14 residues. The CDR3 DNA follows: TGCGCCAGCAGCTTGTCGCCAGCCAAAGAGACCCAGTACTTC. The encoded protein is CASSLSPAKETQYF.

This clonotype appeared a few times. This chain connects TRBV7-2 to TRBJ2-7; D remains ambiguous. The CDR3 runs to 12 residues. Germline loops: CDR1 SGHTA, CDR2 FQGNSA. V dropped 1 base and J dropped 7 bases, with 8 bases sitting between them. CDR3 coding DNA: TGTGCCAGCAGCTTAGGTGAGACGGAGCAGTACTTC. Amino acid sequence: CASSLGETEQYF. Complete variable domain (other parts from reference TRBV7-2 and TRBJ2-7): GAGVSQSPSNKVTEKGKDVELRCDPISGHTALYWYRQSLGQGLEFLIYFQGNSAPDKSGLPSDRFSAERTGGSVSTLTIQRTQQEDSAVYLCASSLGETEQYFGPGTRLTVT.

This clonotype was counted many times. The V and J genes are TRBV11-1 and TRBJ2-1, with 7 positions matching TRBD1. V was pared by 7 bases and J by 7 bases, with 10 bases of the junction left unmatched. There are 14 residues in the CDR3. Germline assignment: CDR1 SGHAT and CDR2 FQDESV (reference sequence). The chain's CDR3 is CASTATGSRNEQFF. CDR3 in DNA: TGTGCCAGCACCGCGACAGGGTCTAGGAATGAGCAGTTCTTC. Full variable domain (missing parts from reference TRBV11-1 and TRBJ2-1): EAEVAQSPRYKITEKSQAVAFWCDPISGHATLYWYRQILGQGPELLVQFQDESVVDDSQLPKDRFSAERLKGVDSTLKIQPAELGDSAMYLCASTATGSRNEQFFGPGTRLTVL.

This clonotype was detected only a few times. The chain recombines TRBV9 with TRBJ2-1; D is possibly TRBD2 (5 bases). CDR1 is SGDLS, CDR2 YYNGEE, per germline. Trimming stripped 0 bases from V and 7 bases from J, with 20 bases between. This CDR3 contains 17 residues. In DNA, the CDR3 is TGTGCCAGCAGCGTAGAGGAGGTTCCGCGGAAACCTAATGAGCAGTTCTTC. Its translation is CASSVEEVPRKPNEQFF.

This clonotype was seen ten or more times. This rearrangement joins TRBV30 to TRBJ2-1; D not resolved. V shed 5 bases and J shed 9 bases, with 11 bases lying between them. CDR3 length: 11 amino acids. The germline V gene encodes CDR1 GTSNPN and CDR2 SVGIG (reference sequence). CDR3 sequence: CAWAPGTEQFF. CDR3 DNA sequence: TGTGCCTGGGCGCCGGGTACTGAGCAGTTCTTC.